What follows are 21 T cell receptor beta chains derived from one specimen sequenced in a study of siplizumab effects on memory and regulatory T cells. The data were produced by immunoSEQ multiplex PCR, yet TCRdb's version contains in-frame clones alone and is incomplete. The table records over 100,000 clones, roughly 95% of them present only once. Input material: non-Treg CD4+ T cells sorted from blood. These receptors originate from a human donor in good health.

The CDR3 DNA follows: TGTGCCAGCAGCTTCAGACAGGGGGCTGTCGCCGGGGAGCTGTTTTTT. Translating gives CASSFRQGAVAGELFF. The rearrangement links TRBV7-2 to TRBJ2-2; 10 bases fit TRBD1. The CDR3 sequence is 16 residues long. CDR1 and CDR2 (germline): SGHTA, FQGNSA. Unmatched junction bases numbered 7, after V lost 3 bases and J lost 6 bases.

V gene TRBV30 combines with J gene TRBJ1-1; 7 positions agree with TRBD1. V was clipped by 0 bases and J by 1 base; unmatched bases: 5. This CDR3 is 15 amino acids long. Per germline, CDR1 GTSNPN and CDR2 SVGIG (reference sequence). Here the CDR3 DNA reads TGTGCCTGGAGTGTACGAAAGGGGGCGAACACTGAAGCTTTCTTT. Protein: CAWSVRKGANTEAFF. Full variable domain (remainder filled in from reference TRBV30 and TRBJ1-1): SQTIHQWPATLVQPVGSPLSLECTVEGTSNPNLYWYRQAAGRGLQLLFYSVGIGQISSEVPQNLSASRPQDRQFILSSKKLLLSDSGFYLCAWSVRKGANTEAFFGQGTRLTVV.

The rearrangement uses TRBV29-1 and TRBJ2-7; 11 bases map to TRBD1. Unmatched junction bases numbered 5, after V lost 3 bases and J lost 4 bases. The CDR3 spans 14 residues. The germline gives CDR1 SQVTM, CDR2 ANQGSEA. The CDR3 here is CSVDSGTGGYEQYF. The CDR3 coding sequence is TGCAGCGTTGACTCCGGGACAGGGGGGTACGAGCAGTACTTC.

V is TRBV6-1 and J is TRBJ2-3; a weak D match, TRBD1 (6 bases). Looked up from germline, CDR1 is MNHNS and CDR2 is SASEGT. The V end lost 4 bases, the J end lost 1 base, and 9 bases lay between the germline ends. The CDR3 totals 14 residues. The CDR3 nucleotides read TGTGCCAGCAGTGGTGAGGGGGGCACAGATACGCAGTATTTT. It codes for CASSGEGGTDTQYF.

The chain carries TRBV7-9 and TRBJ2-2; D is perhaps TRBD2 (6 bases). Trimming pared 1 base from V and 7 bases from J, leaving 19 bases between. Looked up from germline, CDR1 is SEHNR and CDR2 is FQNEAQ (reference sequence). CDR3 size: 17 residues. The chain's CDR3 is CASSLVSGTSLGGELFF. The CDR3 DNA sequence: TGTGCCAGCAGCTTAGTATCCGGGACTTCCTTGGGCGGGGAGCTGTTTTTT.

The chain employs TRBV5-1 and TRBJ2-3; D remains unclear. Germline V gives CDR1 SGHRS, CDR2 YFSETQ. The V gene lost 0 bases and the J gene lost 0 bases, with 5 bases spanning the gap. This CDR3 contains 14 residues. The CDR3 DNA reads as TGCGCCAGCAGCTTGGTAGTCAGCACAGATACGCAGTATTTT. Translating gives CASSLVVSTDTQYF.

The chain uses TRBV5-1 and TRBJ1-3; a weak D match, TRBD1 (5 bases). V shed 4 bases and J shed 0 bases, with 11 bases lying between them. The CDR3 loop spans 15 amino acids. Germline CDR1 is SGHRS and CDR2 is YFSETQ. For the CDR3, the DNA is TGCGCCAGCAGCGTACCTAGGGGCTCTGGAAACACCATATATTTT. It translates to CASSVPRGSGNTIYF.

V usage is TRBV10-1 and J usage is TRBJ2-4, with 7 bases fitting TRBD2. The trim removed 4 bases at V and 3 bases at J, leaving 6 bases unmatched. The CDR3 totals 15 residues. Germline V gene lookup returns CDR1 WNHNN and CDR2 SYGVQD (reference sequence). This chain's CDR3 is CASSGTGEGKNIQYF. CDR3 bases: TGCGCCAGCAGTGGGACCGGGGAGGGCAAAAACATTCAGTACTTC.

This clone was observed once. The rearrangement uses TRBV27 and TRBJ1-5, with D possibly being TRBD1 (5 bases). The V end lost 2 bases, the J end lost 7 bases, and 15 bases lay between the germline ends. The CDR3 spans 15 residues. CDR1 is MNHEY, CDR2 SMNVEV, per germline (reference sequence). The CDR3 DNA is TGTGCCAGCAGTTTACAACTGGGGGTTGGGCAGCCCCAGCATTTT. Amino acids: CASSLQLGVGQPQHF.

The rearrangement uses TRBV5-1 and TRBJ2-7; 8 nucleotides match TRBD2. The CDR3 consists of 15 residues. Trimming took 0 bases from V and 2 from J; bases not matched to a gene: 4. Germline assignment: CDR1 SGHRS and CDR2 YFSETQ. In DNA form, the CDR3 reads TGCGCCAGCAGCTTGGCCTCAGCGGGGGCCTACGAGCAGTACTTC. It translates to CASSLASAGAYEQYF. Using reference TRBV5-1 and TRBJ2-7 for the parts outside the CDR3, the full variable domain is KAGVTQTPRYLIKTRGQQVTLSCSPISGHRSVSWYQQTPGQGLQFLFEYFSETQRNKGNFPGRFSGRQFSNSRSEMNVSTLELGDSALYLCASSLASAGAYEQYFGPGTRLTVT.

The rearrangement links TRBV30 to TRBJ2-2; 8 bases align to TRBD1. Germline assignment: CDR1 GTSNPN and CDR2 SVGIG (reference sequence). J gave up 1 base and V 3 bases, and 4 bases lay outside the gene matches. The length of the CDR3 is 15 residues. The CDR3 nucleotides read TGTGCCTGGAGCGTAGGGACAGGGAACACCGGGGAGCTGTTTTTT. Translated: CAWSVGTGNTGELFF. The full variable domain, with the rest looked up from reference TRBV30 and TRBJ2-2, is SQTIHQWPATLVQPVGSPLSLECTVEGTSNPNLYWYRQAAGRGLQLLFYSVGIGQISSEVPQNLSASRPQDRQFILSSKKLLLSDSGFYLCAWSVGTGNTGELFFGEGSRLTVL.

This chain uses TRBV10-3 with TRBJ2-5; D ambiguous. Germline V lookup: CDR1 ENHRY, CDR2 SYGVKD. The CDR3 runs 15 residues. V gave up 0 bases and J gave up 4 bases, with 12 bases separating them. CDR3 sequence: CAISESPHSLETQYF. In DNA form, the CDR3 reads TGTGCCATCAGTGAGTCTCCCCACTCGCTAGAGACCCAGTACTTC.

J is TRBJ2-7 and V is TRBV7-2, with 7 bases identical to TRBD1. The CDR3 runs to 14 residues. J was trimmed by 5 bases and V by 4 bases; bases with no gene match: 8. Germline CDR1 reads SGHTA; CDR2 reads FQGNSA. CDR3 coding DNA: TGTGCCAGCAGCTACCGGGACAGTTGGCACGAGCAGTACTTC. Protein product: CASSYRDSWHEQYF.

The rearrangement uses TRBV2 and TRBJ1-2; D remains unclear. This CDR3 comprises 12 residues. Germline V gives CDR1 SNHLY, CDR2 FYNNEI. Deletions cut 6 bases from V and 12 bases from J, with 17 bases between. For the CDR3, the DNA is TGTGCCAGCAGGAGCGCCGTTACAAGCCACACCTTC. The encoded protein is CASRSAVTSHTF.

The rearrangement joins TRBV7-9 to TRBJ2-1; D unclear. Germline values: CDR1 SEHNR, CDR2 FQNEAQ (reference sequence). V was cut by 2 bases and J by 1 base, with 9 bases left in between. The CDR3 runs 15 residues. The CDR3 loop reads CASSLRVVSYNEQFF. The CDR3 DNA reads as TGTGCCAGCAGCTTAAGGGTTGTATCCTACAATGAGCAGTTCTTC.

Remarks on this clone: One end of the junction fails to match germline, which may point to a read error. V and J are TRBV4-1 and TRBJ2-3; D gene uncertain. This CDR3 spans 17 amino acids. Germline lookup yields CDR1 MGHRA and CDR2 YSYEKL. This chain's CDR3 is CASSQGGPTQLPDTQYF. Here the CDR3 DNA reads TGCGCCAGCAGCCAAGGTGGGCCCACCCAACTACCAGACACGCAGTATTTT.

This chain links TRBV28 with TRBJ1-1; 8 bases are a match to TRBD1. Looked up from germline, CDR1 is MDHEN and CDR2 is SYDVKM. The ends lost 2 bases at V and 11 bases at J; junction bases unmatched: 13. The CDR3 extends over 15 amino acids. This CDR3 reads CASSLQAGQGARAFF. In nucleotides, the CDR3 is TGTGCCAGCAGTTTACAAGCGGGGCAGGGGGCGCGGGCTTTCTTT.

Written as DNA, the CDR3 is TGTGCCAGTGGAGGCTTCCCTAGCACAGATACGCAGTATTTT. It is translated as CASGGFPSTDTQYF. The chain combines TRBV19 with TRBJ2-3, with a tentative D call TRBD2 (5 bases). This CDR3 has 14 amino acids. Germline loops: CDR1 LNHDA, CDR2 SQIVND (reference sequence). Trimming cost V 8 bases and J 0 bases, with 12 bases left between them. Drawing the rest from reference TRBV19 and TRBJ2-3, the complete variable domain is DGGITQSPKYLFRKEGQNVTLSCEQNLNHDAMYWYRQDPGQGLRLIYYSQIVNDFQKGDIAEGYSVSREKKESFPLTVTSAQKNPTAFYLCASGGFPSTDTQYFGPGTRLTVL.

This clone has a handful of counts. The chain combines TRBV11-2 with TRBJ2-1, with 8 bases that match TRBD2. There are 15 residues in the CDR3. V dropped 1 base and J dropped 6; count of bases not matched to a gene: 5. From germline, CDR1 is SGHAT and CDR2 FQNNGV. The CDR3 DNA reads as TGTGCCAGCAGCTTAGGGAGCGGGGGTTTCAATGAGCAGTTCTTC. It translates to CASSLGSGGFNEQFF.

V gene TRBV5-6 combines with J gene TRBJ2-5, with a tentative D call TRBD2 (5 bases). In germline, CDR1 is SGHDT, CDR2 YYEEEE. CDR3 length equals 16 residues. Trimming removed 4 bases from V and 1 base from J, with 17 bases in between. DNA for the CDR3: TGTGCCAGCAGCCCTTCTCCAACGGGGAGCCAAGAGACCCAGTACTTC. It codes for CASSPSPTGSQETQYF.

The chain has TRBV9 and TRBJ2-7, with D possibly being TRBD2 (6 bases). The CDR3 spans 16 residues. The germline V gene has CDR1 SGDLS and CDR2 YYNGEE. The ends were cut back, 0 bases at V and 2 bases at J, with 15 bases in the middle. The CDR3 protein is CASSVDIAAVPYEQYF. The CDR3 nucleotides are TGTGCCAGCAGCGTAGACATAGCGGCGGTGCCCTACGAGCAGTACTTC.